The sequence of this T cell receptor beta chain was determined in a study of technical replicates of blood from several donors. J lost 5 bases, V lost 3 bases, and 9 bases had no gene match. The CDR3 is made up of 14 amino acids. In germline, CDR1 is GTSNPN, CDR2 SVGIG (reference sequence). TCRdb's table, derived via immunoSEQ multiplex PCR, lists solely in-frame clones and lacks some. This sample has around 92,000 clones, with approximately 94% found just once. This clone was observed a single time. The chain couples TRBV30 to TRBJ2-5; 7 nucleotides match TRBD2. This clonotype was obtained from a human donor in good health. Input material: T cells isolated from PBMCs. CDR3 nucleotide sequence: TGTGCCTGGAGCCAACTAGCGTCCGGGGAGACCCAGTACTTC. Translating gives CAWSQLASGETQYF.